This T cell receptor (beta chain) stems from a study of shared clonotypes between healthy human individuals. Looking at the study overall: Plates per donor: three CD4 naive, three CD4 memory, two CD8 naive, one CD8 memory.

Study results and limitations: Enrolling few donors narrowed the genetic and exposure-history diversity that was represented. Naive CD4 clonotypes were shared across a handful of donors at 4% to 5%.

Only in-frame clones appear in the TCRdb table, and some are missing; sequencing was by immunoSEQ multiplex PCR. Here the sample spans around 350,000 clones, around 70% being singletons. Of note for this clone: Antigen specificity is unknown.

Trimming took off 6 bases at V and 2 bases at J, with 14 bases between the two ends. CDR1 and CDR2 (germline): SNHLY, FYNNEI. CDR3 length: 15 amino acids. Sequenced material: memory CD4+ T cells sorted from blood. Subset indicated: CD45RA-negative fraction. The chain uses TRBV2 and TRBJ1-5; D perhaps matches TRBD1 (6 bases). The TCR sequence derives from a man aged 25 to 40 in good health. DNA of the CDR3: TGTGCCAGCAGGGAGGACAGTCGGGGCAATCAGCCCCAGCATTTT. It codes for CASREDSRGNQPQHF.